Listed here are 25 T cell receptor beta chains from one sample, sequenced in a study of control samples from healthy donors and cancer patients. Sequenced by immunoSEQ multiplex PCR; TCRdb stores in-frame clones only, minus some. Of approximately 94,000 clones listed, 87% are singletons. The sample taken for sequencing was blood. These receptors were obtained from a woman in her 50s in good health.

The chain couples TRBV14 to TRBJ2-7; TRBD1 or TRBD2 may be the D gene (5 bases each). CDR3 size: 14 residues. The germline gives CDR1 SGHDN, CDR2 FVKESK. The V end lost 4 bases, the J end lost 2 bases, and 12 bases lay between the germline ends. CDR3 DNA: TGTGCCAGCAGCCTGTACGGGACGGCCTACGAGCAGTACTTC. This sequence encodes CASSLYGTAYEQYF.

This clone has only a few counts. The chain links TRBV7-3 to TRBJ2-1; D possibly corresponds to TRBD2 (6 bases). CDR1 and CDR2 (germline): SGHTA, FQGTGA. V lost 2 bases, J lost 8 bases, and 16 bases lay in between. CDR3 size: 15 residues. In DNA form, the CDR3 reads TGTGCCAGCAGCTTAGCGACGGGAGTGGCCCATGAGCAGTTCTTC. This sequence encodes CASSLATGVAHEQFF.

The sample holds a few counts of this clone. This chain connects TRBV10-2 to TRBJ2-1, with 11 bases that match TRBD2. Germline CDR1 WSHSY, CDR2 SAAADI. The CDR3 loop spans 14 amino acids. Germline trimming cut 4 bases from V and 6 bases from J; bases unmatched to any gene: 2. CDR3 amino acids: CASSGTSGLNEQFF. The CDR3 bases are TGCGCCAGCAGTGGGACTAGCGGGCTCAATGAGCAGTTCTTC.

The chain employs TRBV6-1 and TRBJ1-2; TRBD1 is a possible D gene (5 bases). There are 15 residues in the CDR3. V was clipped by 2 bases and J by 8 bases, with 18 bases between them. The germline V gene encodes CDR1 MNHNS and CDR2 SASEGT. Here the CDR3 DNA reads TGTGCCAGCAGTGAAAGGGCCAGGGCAGAGGAGGGCTACACCTTC. It encodes CASSERARAEEGYTF.

The chain carries TRBV4-1 and TRBJ2-1; 13 nucleotides agree with TRBD2. Unmatched junction bases numbered 9, after V lost 3 bases and J lost 4 bases. The CDR3 has 18 amino acids. From germline, CDR1 is MGHRA and CDR2 YSYEKL. CDR3 sequence: CASSQKQQTSGGYNEQFF. CDR3 coding DNA: TGCGCCAGCAGCCAGAAACAACAGACTAGCGGGGGGTACAATGAGCAGTTCTTC.

The genes are TRBV6-4 and TRBJ1-5, with D perhaps TRBD1 (6 bases). There are 18 residues in the CDR3. Germline V lookup: CDR1 MRHNA, CDR2 SNTAGT. Trimming took 4 bases from V and 2 from J, leaving 21 bases between them. The CDR3 is CASSAPGHSESGNQPQHF. The CDR3 nucleotides read TGTGCCAGCAGTGCCCCGGGACACTCCGAGAGTGGCAATCAGCCCCAGCATTTT.

This clone was seen a single time. The rearrangement links TRBV7-2 to TRBJ1-5; no firm D call. Germline lookup yields CDR1 SGHTA and CDR2 FQGNSA. The germline V and J ends were trimmed by 1 base and 7 bases, with 14 bases remaining between them. The CDR3 has 15 amino acids. CDR3: CASSLELNPTQPQHF. The CDR3 DNA reads TGTGCCAGCAGCTTAGAATTGAATCCAACCCAGCCCCAGCATTTT.

The chain has TRBV18 and TRBJ1-4; D is perhaps TRBD1 (6 bases). CDR1 is KGHSH and CDR2 is LQKENI in the germline V gene. This CDR3 spans 15 amino acids. Trimming cost V 0 bases and J 7 bases, with 12 bases left between them. CDR3 sequence reads: CASSPPGARGEKLFF. The CDR3 DNA is TGTGCCAGCTCACCACCGGGGGCGCGTGGTGAAAAACTGTTTTTT.

This chain uses TRBV7-9 with TRBJ1-1; maybe TRBD1 (6 bases). V was clipped by 5 bases and J by 2 bases, with 12 bases between them. Germline V gene sequence: CDR1 SEHNR, CDR2 FQNEAQ (reference sequence). The CDR3 is 14 residues long. The CDR3 nucleotides are TGTGCCAGCAGCCCCCGGACAGTTAACACTGAAGCTTTCTTT. Amino acid sequence: CASSPRTVNTEAFF.

CDR3 bases: TGCAGCGTTGATTTGTTAGGGCAAGAGACCCAGTACTTC. As protein: CSVDLLGQETQYF. This chain joins TRBV29-1 and TRBJ2-5; no clear D gene. The V gene lost 3 bases and the J gene lost 2 bases, with 10 bases spanning the gap. This CDR3 has 13 amino acids. Germline CDR1 and CDR2: SQVTM and ANQGSEA.

The chain carries TRBV28 and TRBJ2-3; 13 bases agree with TRBD2. CDR1 is MDHEN, CDR2 SYDVKM, per germline. CDR3 length: 15 amino acids. With 5 bases clipped from V and 6 bases from J, the junction kept 5 bases outside the gene matches. The CDR3 coding sequence is TGTGCCAGCAGTCCAGGGACTAGCGGGACCGATACGCAGTATTTT. Protein sequence: CASSPGTSGTDTQYF.

The chain links TRBV6-6 to TRBJ1-5; 11 positions match TRBD1. The trim removed 7 bases at V and 4 bases at J, leaving 6 bases unmatched. Germline CDR1 MNHNY, CDR2 SVGAGI (reference sequence). This CDR3 has 15 residues. The CDR3 protein is CASTPGDRGNQPQHF. The CDR3 DNA follows: TGTGCCAGCACCCCTGGGGACAGGGGGAATCAGCCCCAGCATTTT.

The chain employs TRBV19 and TRBJ1-2; 8 nucleotides line up with TRBD1. Germline-derived CDR1 and CDR2 are LNHDA and SQIVND (reference sequence). J was trimmed by 4 bases and V by 3 bases; bases with no gene match: 4. This CDR3 has 14 amino acids. The chain's CDR3 is CASSMTGEFYGYTF. In DNA, the CDR3 is TGTGCCAGTAGTATGACAGGGGAGTTCTATGGCTACACCTTC.

The rearrangement uses TRBV6-4 and TRBJ2-3, with D perhaps matching TRBD1 (6 bases). CDR1 and CDR2 (germline): MRHNA, SNTAGT. The CDR3 runs to 14 residues. Deletions cut 3 bases from V and 5 bases from J, with 12 bases between. The CDR3 DNA is TGTGCCAGCAGTGATACTACAGGGCGAGATACGCAGTATTTT. It yields the protein CASSDTTGRDTQYF.

The chain carries TRBV6-5 and TRBJ2-2; 9 bases match TRBD2. V dropped 2 bases and J dropped 4; count of bases not matched to a gene: 5. Germline V gene data show CDR1 as MNHEY and CDR2 as SVGAGI. The CDR3 runs 16 residues. The CDR3 sequence: CASSYGAGGPTGELFF. The CDR3 DNA reads as TGTGCCAGCAGTTACGGGGCGGGAGGGCCCACCGGGGAGCTGTTTTTT.

J is TRBJ2-1 and V is TRBV19; D remains unclear. Trimming shortened V by 4 bases and J by 0 bases, and 4 bases separated the two germline ends. Germline V CDR1 and CDR2: LNHDA, SQIVND (reference sequence). The CDR3 has 13 amino acids. CDR3 bases: TGTGCCAGTAGTACTATCTCCTACAATGAGCAGTTCTTC. As protein: CASSTISYNEQFF. Variable domain in full (rest from reference TRBV19 and TRBJ2-1): DGGITQSPKYLFRKEGQNVTLSCEQNLNHDAMYWYRQDPGQGLRLIYYSQIVNDFQKGDIAEGYSVSREKKESFPLTVTSAQKNPTAFYLCASSTISYNEQFFGPGTRLTVL.

The rearrangement joins TRBV11-2 to TRBJ2-7; D may be TRBD1 (5 bases). This CDR3 has 14 amino acids. V lost 3 bases and J 5 bases, leaving 14 bases between the germline ends. CDR1 SGHAT and CDR2 FQNNGV come from the germline V gene. CDR3 loop: CASSFGQGYHEQYV. The CDR3 DNA sequence: TGTGCCAGCAGCTTCGGGCAGGGCTACCACGAGCAGTACGTC.

The chain joins TRBV24-1 to TRBJ2-1, with D maybe TRBD1 (5 bases). CDR1 is KGHDR, CDR2 SFDVKD, per germline. Deletions cut 4 bases from V and 4 bases from J, with 10 bases between. The CDR3 sequence is 14 residues long. This CDR3 is CATSEPTGYNEQFF. Written as DNA, the CDR3 is TGTGCCACCAGTGAGCCTACAGGTTACAATGAGCAGTTCTTC.

The chain uses TRBV5-5 and TRBJ2-2; 13 bases align to TRBD2. The germline V gene has CDR1 SGHKS and CDR2 YYEKEE (reference sequence). The CDR3 is 17 amino acids. Trimming at V came to 4 bases and at J to 6 bases, leaving 9 bases not matched to a gene. CDR3 sequence (DNA): TGTGCCAGCAGCCCGGAGGCGACTAGCGGGAGGTCCGGGGAGCTGTTTTTT. It codes for CASSPEATSGRSGELFF.

The sample holds a few counts of this clone. The genes are TRBV30 and TRBJ2-7; D gene uncertain. The CDR3 is 11 amino acids. Germline-derived CDR1 and CDR2 are GTSNPN and SVGIG (reference sequence). Deletions cut 0 bases from V and 4 bases from J, with 4 bases between. CDR3 nucleotide sequence: TGTGCCTGGAGTGTGTCTTACGAGCAGTACTTC. Translating it yields CAWSVSYEQYF.

The rearrangement links TRBV10-1 to TRBJ1-1; D gene unclear. Trimming cost V 3 bases and J 2 bases, with 7 bases left between them. This CDR3 has 13 amino acids. Germline lookup yields CDR1 WNHNN and CDR2 SYGVQD (reference sequence). CDR3: CASSDLFNTEAFF. DNA of the CDR3: TGCGCCAGCAGTGATTTGTTTAACACTGAAGCTTTCTTT.

This clone was counted a few times. The chain carries TRBV7-8 and TRBJ1-6; TRBD1 aligns across 8 bases. The length of the CDR3 is 15 residues. Germline CDR1 SGHVS, CDR2 FQNEAQ. The ends lost 5 bases at V and 6 bases at J; junction bases unmatched: 6. This CDR3 reads CASSGQGGVNSPLHF. In nucleotides, the CDR3 is TGTGCCAGCAGCGGACAGGGAGGAGTTAATTCACCCCTCCACTTT.

V usage is TRBV19 and J usage is TRBJ1-4; D remains ambiguous. Trimming removed 6 bases from V and 0 bases from J, with 14 bases in between. The CDR3 extends over 16 amino acids. Germline-derived CDR1 and CDR2 are LNHDA and SQIVND (reference sequence). The CDR3, as DNA: TGTGCCAGTAGAGTGGAGGCGCCCGCAACTAATGAAAAACTGTTTTTT. Translated, it gives CASRVEAPATNEKLFF.

The J gene is TRBJ2-1, the V gene TRBV27; perhaps TRBD1 as D (5 bases). The CDR3 covers 13 residues. V shed 3 bases and J shed 8 bases, with 11 bases lying between them. Germline CDR1 and CDR2: MNHEY and SMNVEV (reference sequence). The CDR3 coding sequence is TGTGCCAGCAGTTTGTTTGGGGCAGATGAGCAGTTCTTC. This sequence encodes CASSLFGADEQFF.

The chain employs TRBV11-1 and TRBJ2-5; D is undetermined. Germline values: CDR1 SGHAT, CDR2 FQDESV (reference sequence). This CDR3 has 14 amino acids. Trimming took 4 bases from V and 5 from J, leaving 14 bases between them. In nucleotides, the CDR3 is TGTGCCAGCAGCTCGAGTGGCCCTGCGGAGACCCAGTACTTC. This sequence encodes CASSSSGPAETQYF.